Below are 8 T cell receptor beta chains sequenced from a single sample in a study of T cells in Graves' hyperthyroidism and ophthalmopathy. RNA transcripts provided the source from which TCR beta CDR3 regions were amplified. The study used the HTBI primer set for a first-round RT-PCR of the TCR CDR3. In TCRdb, the multiplex PCR reads were re-called with MiXCR into one record per CDR3 protein. The sample carries 400,000 to 550,000 distinct CDR3 sequences, approximately 15% recorded once. Material for sequencing was blood. These receptor sequences come from a woman between 18 and 29 years old with Graves' hyperthyroidism.

This clonotype occurred many times. V usage is TRBV15 and J usage is TRBJ1-6, with D possibly being TRBD1 (5 bases). CDR1 is LNHNV and CDR2 is YYDKDF in the germline V gene (reference sequence). CDR3 size: 16 residues. V lost 1 base and J 8 bases, leaving 15 bases between the germline ends. The CDR3: CATSRARGGLDSPLHF. CDR3 bases: TGTGCCACCAGCAGAGCCCGGGGGGGGTTGGATTCACCCCTCCACTTT.

The chain is built from TRBV7-9 and TRBJ1-1, with D tentatively TRBD1 (6 bases). Deletions cut 8 bases from V and 0 bases from J, with 16 bases between. The length of the CDR3 is 15 residues. Germline CDR1 is SEHNR and CDR2 is FQNEAQ (reference sequence). The CDR3 protein is CASLLSGDMNTEAFF. CDR3 DNA sequence: TGTGCCAGCCTCCTCTCGGGGGACATGAACACTGAAGCTTTCTTT.

This clonotype appeared many times. The V and J genes are TRBV18 and TRBJ2-7, with 7 bases fitting TRBD1. The CDR3 sequence is 18 residues long. Germline assignment: CDR1 KGHSH and CDR2 LQKENI. With 2 bases clipped from V and 3 bases from J, the junction kept 16 bases outside the gene matches. CDR3 DNA: TGTGCCAGCTCACCATCAAGGGGGCAGGCCCGGGACAACTACGAGCAGTACGTC. Translating it yields CASSPSRGQARDNYEQYV.

This clonotype showed up just a few times. The genes are TRBV15 and TRBJ2-7, with D maybe TRBD2 (6 bases). V was clipped by 0 bases and J by 0 bases, with 9 bases between them. This CDR3 comprises 15 residues. Germline V gene lookup returns CDR1 LNHNV and CDR2 YYDKDF (reference sequence). This chain's CDR3 is CATSRDPGGSYEQYF. Here the CDR3 DNA reads TGTGCCACCAGCAGAGATCCCGGGGGCTCCTACGAGCAGTACTTC.

This clonotype has only a few counts. This chain joins TRBV18 and TRBJ2-1; TRBD2 is a possible D gene (5 bases). Germline CDR1 and CDR2: KGHSH and LQKENI. V was cut by 2 bases and J by 7 bases, with 9 bases left in between. The CDR3 totals 13 residues. CDR3 sequence: CASSPLTGNEQFF. CDR3 nucleotides: TGTGCCAGCTCACCATTAACGGGAAATGAGCAGTTCTTC.

V and J are TRBV24-1 and TRBJ2-2; no clear D. This CDR3 is 11 amino acids long. CDR1 KGHDR and CDR2 SFDVKD come from the germline V gene. The V and J ends lost 2 bases and 8 bases respectively, with 2 bases between them. This CDR3 is CATSDSGELFF. The CDR3 bases are TGTGCCACCAGTGATTCTGGGGAGCTGTTTTTT.

This clonotype showed up many times. This rearrangement joins TRBV7-2 to TRBJ1-1, with a possible D match to TRBD1 (6 bases). V was cut by 2 bases and J by 6 bases, with 13 bases left in between. Germline V CDR1 and CDR2: SGHTA, FQGNSA. This CDR3 contains 14 residues. CDR3 sequence: CASSLQQGRAEAFF. DNA of the CDR3: TGTGCCAGCAGCTTACAACAGGGTAGGGCTGAAGCTTTCTTT. The entire variable domain, with the rest obtained from reference TRBV7-2 and TRBJ1-1, is as follows: GAGVSQSPSNKVTEKGKDVELRCDPISGHTALYWYRQSLGQGLEFLIYFQGNSAPDKSGLPSDRFSAERTGGSVSTLTIQRTQQEDSAVYLCASSLQQGRAEAFFGQGTRLTVV.

This clonotype was detected ten times or more. The J gene is TRBJ1-2, the V gene TRBV30, with 8 bases identical to TRBD1. V trimming: 4 bases; J trimming: 8 bases; junction bases outside the gene matches: 9. Per germline, CDR1 GTSNPN and CDR2 SVGIG (reference sequence). The CDR3 totals 13 residues. CDR3 DNA: TGTGCCTGGACTTACCGGACAGGGCGCGGCTACACCTTC. This encodes CAWTYRTGRGYTF.